These T cell receptor beta chains were read from a single sample in a study of radiation and T cells in renal cell carcinoma. The assay was immunoSEQ multiplex PCR, and TCRdb's table has in-frame clones only and misses some. The sample includes just over 95,000 clones, 75% to 90% seen only once; the top ten take approximately 7.9%. The sequenced sample was blood, obtained from a patient whose treatment included radiotherapy and nephrectomy. The receptor source for this set is a man aged 50-60 years with renal cell carcinoma. Both conserved end residues are part of each CDR3. The D gene is left open where the match is weak. Some rows have no size entry. The others give once, few or many, or a class for an expanded clone.

V gene	D gene	J gene	clone size	CDR3 protein	CDR3 DNA
TRBV6-5	-	TRBJ1-4	once	CASSYFGTGGDGKLFF	TGTGCCAGCAGTTACTTTGGTACAGGAGGAGATGGAAAACTGTTTTTT
TRBV7-9	-	TRBJ1-6	-	CASSSLAGNSPLHF	TGTGCCAGCAGCTCACTCGCAGGGAATTCACCCCTCCACTTT
TRBV5-1	TRBD1	TRBJ1-2	-	CASTGTGSNYGYTF	TGCGCCAGCACCGGGACAGGGAGCAACTATGGCTACACCTTC
TRBV2	TRBD2	TRBJ2-3	-	CARGTSGTDTQYF	TGTGCCAGGGGGACTAGCGGCACAGATACGCAGTATTTT
TRBV7-6	-	TRBJ1-5	-	CASSLRPSPNQPQHF	TGTGCCAGCAGCTTAAGGCCGAGCCCTAATCAGCCCCAGCATTTT
TRBV6-5	TRBD2	TRBJ2-3	-	CASKREGLSDTQYF	TGTGCCAGCAAGCGGGAGGGCCTGTCAGATACGCAGTATTTT
TRBV5-1	TRBD2	TRBJ2-7	-	CASSPGGGRGYEQYF	TGCGCCAGCAGCCCTGGTGGCGGGAGAGGATACGAGCAGTACTTC
TRBV4-1	-	TRBJ2-1	-	CASSQGRGTYNEQFF	TGCGCCAGCAGCCAAGGTCGGGGAACCTACAATGAGCAGTTCTTC
TRBV5-1	-	TRBJ2-7	-	CASSTAGQSYEQYF	TGCGCCAGCAGCACCGCGGGACAGTCCTACGAGCAGTACTTC
TRBV19	TRBD1	TRBJ1-1	-	CASRYTGVLNTEAFF	TGTGCCAGTCGATATACAGGGGTTCTGAACACTGAAGCTTTCTTT
TRBV7-3	-	TRBJ2-3	-	CASSPGVRDTQYF	TGTGCCAGCAGCCCGGGGGTCCGAGATACGCAGTATTTT
TRBV11-2	-	TRBJ2-7	-	CASSPRAALLSYEQYF	TGTGCCAGCAGCCCCAGGGCAGCCTTACTTTCCTACGAGCAGTACTTC
TRBV10-3	-	TRBJ2-3	-	CAISEGLFRSTDTQYF	TGTGCCATCAGTGAGGGACTTTTCAGGTCCACAGATACGCAGTATTTT
TRBV4-1	-	TRBJ1-3	-	CASSQPGDGNTIYF	TGCGCCAGCAGCCAGCCCGGCGATGGAAACACCATATATTTT
TRBV5-1	TRBD1	TRBJ1-6	-	CASSYGQGTYNSPLHF	TGCGCCAGCAGCTATGGACAGGGCACCTATAATTCACCCCTCCACTTT
TRBV5-1	TRBD1	TRBJ1-2	-	CASSLDVGQGGYGYTF	TGCGCCAGCAGCTTGGATGTGGGACAGGGCGGCTATGGCTACACCTTC
TRBV5-6	TRBD2	TRBJ2-2	-	CASSSLAGRTGELFF	TGTGCCAGCAGCTCACTAGCGGGGCGGACCGGGGAGCTGTTTTTT
TRBV27	TRBD1	TRBJ1-1	-	CASSRGQGNTEAFF	TGTGCCAGCAGTCGGGGACAGGGGAACACTGAAGCTTTCTTT
TRBV12-5	-	TRBJ2-1	once	CASGLTGTFEQFF	TGTGCTAGTGGTTTGACAGGGACCTTTGAGCAGTTCTTC
TRBV7-2	-	TRBJ2-5	-	CASSLGRLANQETQYF	TGTGCCAGCAGCTTAGGTCGGCTGGCGAACCAAGAGACCCAGTACTTC
TRBV7-8	-	TRBJ1-5	-	CASSLGGESNQPQHF	TGTGCCAGCAGCTTAGGAGGGGAAAGCAATCAGCCCCAGCATTTT
TRBV18	-	TRBJ1-4	-	CASSPDMAQEKLFF	TGTGCCAGCTCACCGGACATGGCACAGGAAAAACTGTTTTTT
TRBV9	-	TRBJ2-2	-	CASSLRQGGIADTGELFF	TGTGCCAGCAGCCTGAGACAGGGTGGGATAGCGGACACCGGGGAGCTGTTTTTT
TRBV9	TRBD1	TRBJ2-7	-	CASSVGQGAYEQYF	TGTGCCAGCAGCGTTGGACAGGGGGCTTACGAGCAGTACTTC
TRBV5-4	-	TRBJ1-2	-	CASSLLESSRYGYTF	TGTGCCAGCAGCCTGTTGGAGAGTTCCCGCTATGGCTACACCTTC
TRBV5-1	-	TRBJ2-1	-	CASSLQAREQFF	TGCGCCAGCAGCTTGCAAGCGCGTGAGCAGTTCTTC
TRBV10-3	TRBD2	TRBJ2-3	-	CAIGGTSGGTDTQYF	TGTGCCATCGGTGGGACTAGCGGGGGGACAGATACGCAGTATTTT
TRBV7-2	-	TRBJ2-7	-	CASSLVGGASNPPEQYF	TGTGCCAGCAGCTTAGTGGGGGGGGCTTCGAACCCTCCCGAGCAGTACTTC
TRBV5-1	-	TRBJ2-1	-	CASSLGTVGNEQFF	TGCGCCAGCAGCTTGGGGACAGTGGGCAATGAGCAGTTCTTC
TRBV5-1	-	TRBJ2-3	-	CASSLDSGTTDTQYF	TGCGCCAGCAGCTTGGACTCGGGAACCACAGATACGCAGTATTTT
TRBV18	-	TRBJ1-1	-	CASSPQGLFTEAFF	TGTGCCAGCTCACCACAGGGTCTCTTTACTGAAGCTTTCTTT
TRBV13	-	TRBJ2-3	once	CASSATSTDTQYF	TGTGCCAGCAGCGCCACAAGCACAGATACGCAGTATTTT
TRBV29-1	TRBD2	TRBJ2-1	-	CSVGIGTSGNNEQFF	TGCAGCGTGGGGATAGGGACTAGCGGTAACAATGAGCAGTTCTTC
TRBV4-1	TRBD1	TRBJ1-1	-	CASSQDSWGRGSYTRTEAFF	TGCGCCAGCAGCCAAGATTCTTGGGGCAGGGGGTCCTACACCAGGACTGAAGCTTTCTTT
TRBV9	-	TRBJ1-1	-	CASSVTGMNTEAFF	TGTGCCAGCAGCGTTACAGGCATGAACACTGAAGCTTTCTTT
TRBV30	-	TRBJ2-5	-	CAWSAPGGARETQYF	TGTGCCTGGAGTGCTCCGGGCGGCGCCCGAGAGACCCAGTACTTC
TRBV6-5	-	TRBJ2-7	-	CASRPYSDSYEQYF	TGTGCCAGTCGCCCATATAGCGATTCCTACGAGCAGTACTTC
TRBV30	-	TRBJ1-5	-	CAWTRDGNQPQHF	TGTGCCTGGACGAGGGATGGCAATCAGCCCCAGCATTTT
TRBV11-3	-	TRBJ2-3	-	CASSSPRSADTQYF	TGTGCCAGCAGCTCCCCTCGTTCTGCAGATACGCAGTATTTT
TRBV6-5	-	TRBJ2-1	-	CASSYGRGSYNEQFF	TGTGCCAGCAGTTACGGCAGGGGCTCCTACAATGAGCAGTTCTTC
TRBV7-9	-	TRBJ1-3	-	CASSPAGFSGNTIYF	TGTGCCAGCAGCCCTGCAGGGTTCTCTGGAAACACCATATATTTT
TRBV7-7	-	TRBJ2-5	once	CASSLAFLGRETQYF	TGTGCTAGCAGCTTAGCGTTTCTGGGTCGGGAGACCCAGTACTTC